This is a list of T cell receptor beta chains from one sample in a study of cytomegalovirus exposure and HLA in healthy donors. Profiling relied on immunoSEQ multiplex PCR, and the TCRdb table lists in-frame clones only, not all of them. The repertoire holds about 65,000 clones, around 90% seen once, with 1% to 1.5% in the top ten. Sequencing was done on a sample of PBMCs. The receptors here all came from a woman aged 18-35 years in good health and CMV-seronegative. CDR3s include the opening cysteine and the closing phenylalanine or tryptophan. The order of the fields is J gene, clone size, CDR3 length, V gene, D gene, CDR3 DNA, CDR3 protein. A D gene is named only where the DNA matches it firmly. The size of a clone is reported for some rows only, either as once, few or many, or as a class for expanded clones.

J: TRBJ2-2
size: .
length: 15
V: TRBV15
D: .
DNA: TGTGCCACCAGCAGAGACGGTCGAGGCACCGGGGAGCTGTTTTTT
CDR3: CATSRDGRGTGELFF

J: TRBJ2-5
size: few
length: 10
V: TRBV20-1
D: .
DNA: TGCAGTGCGCGCGATGAGACCCAGTACTTC
CDR3: CSARDETQYF

J: TRBJ2-3
size: .
length: 16
V: TRBV28
D: TRBD1
DNA: TGTGCCAGCAGTTTAGAGCCCGGGACAGAGGAAGATACGCAGTATTTT
CDR3: CASSLEPGTEEDTQYF

J: TRBJ1-4
size: .
length: 15
V: TRBV6-5
D: .
DNA: TGTGCCAGCAGTTACTCCTCCGGGGCGGGGGAAAAACTGTTTTTT
CDR3: CASSYSSGAGEKLFF

J: TRBJ2-3
size: .
length: 17
V: TRBV5-4
D: TRBD2
DNA: TGTGCCAGCAGCCCCCGGGGGAGGGCAACCAGCACAGATACGCAGTATTTT
CDR3: CASSPRGRATSTDTQYF

J: TRBJ2-5
size: .
length: 14
V: TRBV2
D: .
DNA: TGTGCCAGCAGTGAAGGGTTAGACCAAGAGACCCAGTACTTC
CDR3: CASSEGLDQETQYF

J: TRBJ1-2
size: .
length: 15
V: TRBV28
D: .
DNA: TGTGCCAGCAGTCCCAAGGGTAGTGGACTGGGGGGCTACACCTTC
CDR3: CASSPKGSGLGGYTF

J: TRBJ2-2
size: .
length: 12
V: TRBV11-3
D: .
DNA: TGTGCCAGCAGCCTGGAGGGAGGGGAGCTGTTTTTT
CDR3: CASSLEGGELFF

J: TRBJ2-3
size: .
length: 16
V: TRBV5-1
D: TRBD2
DNA: TGCGCCAGCAGCTTGCCCCGGGGGGTAGCGGGAGATACGCAGTATTTT
CDR3: CASSLPRGVAGDTQYF

J: TRBJ2-7
size: .
length: 15
V: TRBV5-4
D: TRBD1
DNA: TGTGCCAGCAGCTTTGGAACAGGGGTTCTTCTCGAGCAGTACTTC
CDR3: CASSFGTGVLLEQYF

J: TRBJ2-1
size: .
length: 17
V: TRBV11-3
D: TRBD2
DNA: TGTGCCAGCAGCTTAGGTCGAACTAGCGGGAGTGACAATGAGCAGTTCTTC
CDR3: CASSLGRTSGSDNEQFF

J: TRBJ1-2
size: .
length: 14
V: TRBV15
D: .
DNA: TGTGCCACCAGCAGAGAGGAGCTCTATTTCGGCTACACCTTC
CDR3: CATSREELYFGYTF

J: TRBJ2-7
size: .
length: 13
V: TRBV28
D: .
DNA: TGTGCCAGCAGCCCGGACTACTCCTACGAGCAGTACTTC
CDR3: CASSPDYSYEQYF